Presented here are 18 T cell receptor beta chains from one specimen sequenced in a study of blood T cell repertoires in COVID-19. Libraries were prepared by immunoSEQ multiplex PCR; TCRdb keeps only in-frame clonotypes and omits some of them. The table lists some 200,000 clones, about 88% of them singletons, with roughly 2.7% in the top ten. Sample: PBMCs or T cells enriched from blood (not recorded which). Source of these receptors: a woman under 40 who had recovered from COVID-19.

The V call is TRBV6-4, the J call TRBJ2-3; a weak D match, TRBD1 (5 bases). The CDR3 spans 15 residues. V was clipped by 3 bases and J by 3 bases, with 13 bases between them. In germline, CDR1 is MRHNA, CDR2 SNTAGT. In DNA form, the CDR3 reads TGTGCCAGCAGTGAAGGGTTAGGGGAAACAGATACGCAGTATTTT. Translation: CASSEGLGETDTQYF.

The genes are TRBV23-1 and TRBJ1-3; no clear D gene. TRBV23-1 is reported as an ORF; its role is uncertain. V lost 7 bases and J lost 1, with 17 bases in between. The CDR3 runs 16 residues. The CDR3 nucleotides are TGCGCCAGCACCACTGCTCGAGAGTATTCTGGAAACACCATATATTTT. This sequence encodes CASTTAREYSGNTIYF.

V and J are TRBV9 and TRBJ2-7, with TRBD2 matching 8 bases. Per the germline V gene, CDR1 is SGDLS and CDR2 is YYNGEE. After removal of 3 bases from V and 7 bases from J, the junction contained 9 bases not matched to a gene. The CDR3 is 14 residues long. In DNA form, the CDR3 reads TGTGCCAGCAGCGCCTCGGGGGGGCCTACGGAGCAGTACTTC. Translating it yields CASSASGGPTEQYF.

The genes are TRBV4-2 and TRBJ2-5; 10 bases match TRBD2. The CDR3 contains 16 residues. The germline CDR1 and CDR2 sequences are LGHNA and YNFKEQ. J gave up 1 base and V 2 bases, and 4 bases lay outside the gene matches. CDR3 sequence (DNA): TGTGCCAGCAGCCAACAACTAGCGGGGCTCCAAGAGACCCAGTACTTC. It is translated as CASSQQLAGLQETQYF.

CDR3 sequence: CASSQDPGQGNEKLFF. CDR3 DNA: TGCGCCAGCAGCCAAGATCCGGGACAGGGGAATGAAAAACTGTTTTTT. The chain uses TRBV4-3 and TRBJ1-4, with TRBD1 identical over 10 bases. The CDR3 is 16 residues long. With 0 bases clipped from V and 5 bases from J, the junction kept 3 bases outside the gene matches. Per germline, CDR1 LGHNA and CDR2 YSLEER.

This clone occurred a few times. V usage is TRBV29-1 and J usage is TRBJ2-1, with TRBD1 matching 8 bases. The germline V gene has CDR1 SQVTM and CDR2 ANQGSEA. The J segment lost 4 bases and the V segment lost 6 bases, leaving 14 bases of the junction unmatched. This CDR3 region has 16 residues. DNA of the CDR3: TGCAGCGTCGCAGGGGGCTTGTATGTACGTTACAATGAGCAGTTCTTC. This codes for CSVAGGLYVRYNEQFF.

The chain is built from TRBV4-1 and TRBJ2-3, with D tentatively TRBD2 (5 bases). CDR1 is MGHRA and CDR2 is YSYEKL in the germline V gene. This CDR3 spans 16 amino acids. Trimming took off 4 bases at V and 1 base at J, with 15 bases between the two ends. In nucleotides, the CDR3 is TGCGCCAGCAGCCCGCGAGGCAGCGGCCGCACAGATACGCAGTATTTT. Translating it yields CASSPRGSGRTDTQYF.

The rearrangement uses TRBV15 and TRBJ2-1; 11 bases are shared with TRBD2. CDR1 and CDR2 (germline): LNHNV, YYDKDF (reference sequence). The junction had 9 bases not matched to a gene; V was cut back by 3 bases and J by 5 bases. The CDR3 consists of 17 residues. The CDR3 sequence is CATSRSPSGGYNNEQFF. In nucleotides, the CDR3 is TGTGCCACCAGCAGGAGTCCTAGCGGGGGGTACAACAATGAGCAGTTCTTC.

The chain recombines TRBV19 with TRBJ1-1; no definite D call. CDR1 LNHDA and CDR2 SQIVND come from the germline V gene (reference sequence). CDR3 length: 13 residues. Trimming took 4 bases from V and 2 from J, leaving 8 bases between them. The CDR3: CASSNTDNTEAFF. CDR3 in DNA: TGTGCCAGTAGTAATACAGATAACACTGAAGCTTTCTTT.

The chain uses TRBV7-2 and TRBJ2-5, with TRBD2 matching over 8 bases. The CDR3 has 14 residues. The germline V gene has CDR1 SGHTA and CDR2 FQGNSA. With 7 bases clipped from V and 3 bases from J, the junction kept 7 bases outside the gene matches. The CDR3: CASMLRGGKETQYF. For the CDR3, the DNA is TGTGCCAGCATGCTACGGGGGGGCAAAGAGACCCAGTACTTC. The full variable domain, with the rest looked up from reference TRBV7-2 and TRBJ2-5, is GAGVSQSPSNKVTEKGKDVELRCDPISGHTALYWYRQSLGQGLEFLIYFQGNSAPDKSGLPSDRFSAERTGGSVSTLTIQRTQQEDSAVYLCASMLRGGKETQYFGPGTRLLVL.

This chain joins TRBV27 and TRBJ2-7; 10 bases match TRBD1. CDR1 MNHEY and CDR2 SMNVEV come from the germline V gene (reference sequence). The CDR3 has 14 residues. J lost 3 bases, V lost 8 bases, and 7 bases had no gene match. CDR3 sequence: CASRRDRGNYEQYF. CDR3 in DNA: TGTGCCAGCCGCCGGGACAGGGGTAACTACGAGCAGTACTTC.

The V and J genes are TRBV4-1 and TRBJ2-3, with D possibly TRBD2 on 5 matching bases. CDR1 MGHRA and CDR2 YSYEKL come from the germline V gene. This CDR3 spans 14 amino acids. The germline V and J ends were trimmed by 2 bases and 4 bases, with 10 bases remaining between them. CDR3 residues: CASSQSLGADTQYF. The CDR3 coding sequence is TGCGCCAGCAGCCAAAGCTTGGGAGCAGATACGCAGTATTTT.

In DNA form, the CDR3 reads TGTGCCAGCAGCCAAGATTATCAGGTTCATGAAGCTTTCTTT. It yields the protein CASSQDYQVHEAFF. J is TRBJ1-1 and V is TRBV14; no clear D gene. V lost 0 bases and J lost 7, with 12 bases in between. The CDR3 contains 14 residues. Germline CDR1 SGHDN, CDR2 FVKESK.

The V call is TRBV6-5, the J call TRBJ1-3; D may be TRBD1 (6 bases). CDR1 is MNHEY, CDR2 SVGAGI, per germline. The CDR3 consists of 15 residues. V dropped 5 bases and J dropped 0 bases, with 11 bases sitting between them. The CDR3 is CASSPRGGSGNTIYF. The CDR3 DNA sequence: TGTGCCAGCAGTCCGAGAGGGGGCTCTGGAAACACCATATATTTT.

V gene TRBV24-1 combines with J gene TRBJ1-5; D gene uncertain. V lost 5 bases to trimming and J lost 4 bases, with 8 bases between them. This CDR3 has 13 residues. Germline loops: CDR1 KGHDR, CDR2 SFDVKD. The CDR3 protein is CATSGSKNQPQHF. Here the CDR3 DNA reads TGTGCCACCAGTGGATCTAAAAATCAGCCCCAGCATTTT.

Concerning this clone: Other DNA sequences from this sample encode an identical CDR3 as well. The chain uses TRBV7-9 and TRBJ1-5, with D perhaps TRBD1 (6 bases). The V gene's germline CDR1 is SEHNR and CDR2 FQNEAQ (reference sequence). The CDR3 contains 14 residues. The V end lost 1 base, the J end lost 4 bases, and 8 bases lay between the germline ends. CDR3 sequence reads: CASSLGGQNQPQHF. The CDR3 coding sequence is TGTGCCAGCAGCTTAGGCGGACAGAATCAGCCCCAGCATTTT.

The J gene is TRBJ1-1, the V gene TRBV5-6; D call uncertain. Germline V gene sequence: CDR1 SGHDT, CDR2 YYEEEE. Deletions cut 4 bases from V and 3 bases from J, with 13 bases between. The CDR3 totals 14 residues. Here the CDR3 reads CASSGRSRDTEAFF. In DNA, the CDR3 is TGTGCCAGCAGCGGACGGTCGAGGGACACTGAAGCTTTCTTT.

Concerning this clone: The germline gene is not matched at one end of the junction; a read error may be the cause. In nucleotides, the CDR3 is TGTGTCAGCAAAGCCTCTGGACTGCAGTACTTC. This gives the protein CVSKASGLQYF. V gene TRBV27 combines with J gene TRBJ2-7, with TRBD2 as a possible D gene (5 bases). CDR1 and CDR2 (germline): MNHEY, SMNVEV (reference sequence). The CDR3 extends over 11 amino acids.